This T cell receptor beta chain was identified in a study of T-cell memory formation after mild COVID-19. This clonotype was detected a few times. V dropped 0 bases and J dropped 1 base, with 19 bases sitting between them. The CDR3 extends over 19 amino acids. Germline CDR1 is SGHVS and CDR2 is FQNEAQ. TCRdb called the 5' RACE reads again in MiXCR, with one record for every CDR3 protein. This sample has roughly 300,000 distinct CDR3 sequences, with around 8% found just once. This sequence was found in a man aged 18 to 35 who had mild COVID-19 (a few samples of this study predate the infection). Cell type and time point are not known. The V call is TRBV7-8, the J call TRBJ2-4, with D maybe TRBD2 (6 bases). Sequenced input: PBMCs or a T cell subset sorted from them (not recorded which). CDR3 DNA: TGTGCCAGCAGCTTAGCACGGGGGAGCGACGATAGGGCCAAAAACATTCAGTACTTC. Translated: CASSLARGSDDRAKNIQYF.